This TCR beta chain was captured in a study of human T cells and chemical hapten exposure. Study context: Across its roughly 22 weeks, the study gave patients weekly diphenylcyclopropenone doses to the scalp.

This clonotype was observed a handful of times. The V gene end was trimmed by 4 bases and the J gene end by 2 bases; junction bases not matched to a gene: 6. CDR3 length equals 14 residues. Germline V gene lookup returns CDR1 DFQATT and CDR2 SNEGSKA (reference sequence). TCRdb ran MiXCR on the RACE reads and lists one entry per CDR3 protein. The sample holds some 53,000 distinct CDR3 sequences, approximately 11% seen once. This sample's time point: patch test 1, 2 weeks after DPC sensitization. Treatment: therapeutic diphenylcyclopropenone sensitization with weekly scalp DPC. The authors' total RNA extraction used unfractionated whole blood.

The chain couples TRBV20-1 to TRBJ2-7; 9 bases are a match to TRBD1. This TCR came from a woman aged 40 to 55 with alopecia areata. Some clones in this sample may be carry-over from other donors' samples. The material was whole blood, obtained in connection with sensitization to the hapten diphenylcyclopropenone (DPC). CDR3 DNA: TGCAGTGCTACCCCCGGGACAGGGACCTACGAGCAGTACTTC. Its protein is CSATPGTGTYEQYF.